The T cell receptor (beta chain) under discussion was sequenced for a study of T cells in Graves' hyperthyroidism and ophthalmopathy. This CDR3 is built from 14 residues. J lost 7 bases, V lost 4 bases, and 7 bases had no gene match. TCR beta CDR3 sequences were amplified from RNA transcripts. The study used the HTBI primer set for a first-round RT-PCR of the TCR CDR3. TCRdb fed the multiplex PCR reads into MiXCR, producing one record per CDR3 protein. The table shows some 570,000 distinct CDR3 sequences, with over 15% occurring only once. This clonotype occurred many times. This chain links TRBV12-3 or TRBV12-4 with TRBJ1-2; 9 bases line up with TRBD1. The TCR sequence derives from a woman younger than 30 with Graves' ophthalmopathy. Sequenced: blood. In DNA, the CDR3 is TGTGCCAGCAGTTCCGGGACAGGGTTGCGTGGCTACACCTTC. This translates into CASSSGTGLRGYTF.